The clone carrying this T cell receptor beta chain was counted a few times. What it binds is unknown. The record originates from a study of beta chain features in type 1 diabetes. Findings and caveats of the study: Type 1 diabetes patients showed a moderate but significant shortening of TCRB CDR3s in all four CD4+ subsets. The naive, central memory and Treg TCRB repertoires of patients appeared to be more similar to one another than those of healthy donors.

CDR1 and CDR2 (germline): SGDLS, YYNGEE. This CDR3 region has 15 residues. The germline V and J ends were trimmed by 4 bases and 4 bases, with 17 bases remaining between them. Isolated RNA was reverse transcribed in full, so expressed TCRB transcripts were sequenced. Measured with immunoSEQ multiplex PCR; TCRdb has only the in-frame clones, and not every one. This table holds hundreds of thousands of clones, 7% to 10% found once. Purity above 95% was achieved in all sorted populations. The rearrangement uses TRBV9 and TRBJ2-5; D remains ambiguous. This TCR was recovered from a man aged 25 to 40 with type 1 diabetes. Sequenced input: central memory CD4+ T cells from blood. Written as DNA, the CDR3 is TGTGCCAGCAGCCCCCCCGGAGCCCTTGGAGAGACCCAGTACTTC. It translates to CASSPPGALGETQYF.